This TCR beta chain came from a study of patients and donors after allogeneic stem cell transplantation. Trimming shortened V by 8 bases and J by 5 bases, and 18 bases separated the two germline ends. The CDR3 covers 13 residues. Per germline, CDR1 GTSNPN and CDR2 SVGIG (reference sequence). Using its own MiXCR run on the RT-PCR reads, TCRdb lists one record per CDR3 protein. This table holds 190,000 or so distinct CDR3 sequences, roughly 40% found once. The sequence came from a human donor who was either an allogeneic HSCT recipient or a stem cell or donor lymphocyte infusion donor (not recorded which). It is not recorded whose cells these are; they may come from a transplant donor. Sequenced sample: blood, either unsorted or a sorted T cell fraction (not recorded which). The V gene is TRBV30, the J gene TRBJ1-1; unclear D gene. DNA of the CDR3: TGTGCCGGAGACGGACCTCTTGGAACTGAAGCTTTCTTT. It yields the protein CAGDGPLGTEAFF. Combining the CDR3 with reference TRBV30 and TRBJ1-1 gives the whole variable domain SQTIHQWPATLVQPVGSPLSLECTVEGTSNPNLYWYRQAAGRGLQLLFYSVGIGQISSEVPQNLSASRPQDRQFILSSKKLLLSDSGFYLCAGDGPLGTEAFFGQGTRLTVV.